These 21 T cell receptor beta chains were all obtained from the same sample, sequenced in a study of T cell responses to AZD1222 COVID-19 vaccine. The data were produced by immunoSEQ multiplex PCR, yet TCRdb's version contains in-frame clones alone and is incomplete. The sample yields roughly 140,000 clones, approximately 90% seen once. The sequenced sample was peripheral blood, obtained on day 0 of AZD1222 vaccination. These TCRs come from an adult in good health.

V gene TRBV13 combines with J gene TRBJ2-7, with 14 bases lining up with TRBD2. CDR3 size: 16 residues. V was pared by 6 bases and J by 4 bases, with 8 bases of the junction left unmatched. Germline CDR1 PRHDT, CDR2 FYEKMQ (reference sequence). The CDR3 here is CASSLIGLAGGYEQYF. CDR3 nucleotides: TGTGCCAGCAGTCTTATAGGACTAGCGGGAGGTTACGAGCAGTACTTC.

Comment on this clone: One end of the junction does not line up with germline, which may come from a read error. The CDR3 nucleotides are TGTGCCAGCAGCTTAGAGATGGACAGGAACGCCGGGGAGCTGTTTTTT. Amino acid sequence: CASSLEMDRNAGELFF. The chain uses TRBV7-6 and TRBJ2-2, with 7 bases that match TRBD1. Germline V gene data show CDR1 as SGHVS and CDR2 as FNYEAQ. The CDR3 sequence is 16 residues long.

The J gene is TRBJ2-7, the V gene TRBV19; either TRBD1 or TRBD2 may fit D (6 bases each). The CDR3 totals 13 residues. Trimming pared 6 bases from V and 5 bases from J, leaving 14 bases between. Germline CDR1 LNHDA, CDR2 SQIVND (reference sequence). DNA of the CDR3: TGTGCCAGTAGCCCCATGGGGGGCCACGAGCAGTACTTC. As protein: CASSPMGGHEQYF.

The chain employs TRBV7-9 and TRBJ2-1; no firm D call. Trimming took off 5 bases at V and 6 bases at J, with 17 bases between the two ends. Per germline, CDR1 SEHNR and CDR2 FQNEAQ (reference sequence). The CDR3 length is 15 residues. Here the CDR3 DNA reads TGTGCCAGCAGCCACCCGGAACTACTACCCAATGAGCAGTTCTTC. Translated: CASSHPELLPNEQFF.

This chain joins TRBV4-3 and TRBJ2-1; TRBD2 matches 8 bases. V gave up 0 bases and J gave up 10 bases; unmatched junction bases: 17. Germline V gene sequence: CDR1 LGHNA, CDR2 YSLEER. The CDR3 contains 18 residues. CDR3 nucleotide sequence: TGCGCCAGCAGCCAAGATGCGGTAGCGGGAAGGGTGATTGGGGAGCAGTTCTTC. It specifies CASSQDAVAGRVIGEQFF.

This clone was detected only once. The chain carries TRBV28 and TRBJ2-3; TRBD2 matches 12 bases. Germline CDR1 reads MDHEN; CDR2 reads SYDVKM. V gave up 4 bases and J gave up 5 bases; unmatched junction bases: 10. The CDR3 totals 17 residues. The CDR3 protein is CASSSSPGLAGLDTQYF. Written as DNA, the CDR3 is TGTGCCAGCAGTTCCTCACCGGGACTAGCGGGCTTAGATACGCAGTATTTT.

V and J are TRBV6-4 and TRBJ2-1; TRBD2 is a possible D gene (6 bases). Trimming removed 6 bases from V and 0 bases from J, with 12 bases in between. Germline lookup yields CDR1 MRHNA and CDR2 SNTAGT. The CDR3 is made up of 15 amino acids. This CDR3 is CASSPRGSSYNEQFF. The CDR3 DNA sequence: TGTGCCAGCAGCCCCCGGGGGTCCTCCTACAATGAGCAGTTCTTC.

The V call is TRBV28, the J call TRBJ2-7; perhaps TRBD2 as D (5 bases). CDR1 is MDHEN, CDR2 SYDVKM, per germline. The germline V and J ends were trimmed by 4 bases and 0 bases, with 10 bases remaining between them. The CDR3 runs to 14 residues. DNA for the CDR3: TGTGCCAGCAGTTGGACTTACTCCTCCTACGAGCAGTACTTC. Protein product: CASSWTYSSYEQYF.

J is TRBJ1-6 and V is TRBV10-2, with a weak D call TRBD1 (6 bases). Germline values: CDR1 WSHSY, CDR2 SAAADI. Deletions cut 3 bases from V and 6 bases from J, with 15 bases between. The CDR3 is 16 residues long. The CDR3 bases are TGCGCCAGCAGTGATGTCCGGGGGCGATCTAATTCACCCCTCCACTTT. This sequence encodes CASSDVRGRSNSPLHF.

The gene calls are TRBV5-4 and TRBJ1-4; tentative D call: TRBD1 (5 bases). The germline V and J ends were trimmed by 1 base and 8 bases, with 6 bases remaining between them. CDR1 is SGHNT, CDR2 YYREEE, per germline (reference sequence). The length of the CDR3 is 12 residues. DNA of the CDR3: TGTGCCAGCAGCTTGCGGGGGGAAAAACTGTTTTTT. Its translation: CASSLRGEKLFF.

The V gene is TRBV28, the J gene TRBJ1-2; no clear D gene. This CDR3 has 12 residues. The germline CDR1 and CDR2 sequences are MDHEN and SYDVKM. V was pared by 3 bases and J by 4 bases, with 6 bases between. The CDR3 DNA follows: TGTGCCAGCAGTTTGAAGTCCTATGGCTACACCTTC. It codes for CASSLKSYGYTF.

This clone was detected only once. The chain uses TRBV18 and TRBJ2-5; D might be TRBD1 or TRBD2, each matching 5 bases. Germline CDR1 and CDR2: KGHSH and LQKENI. The CDR3 runs to 11 residues. Trimming removed 11 bases at V and 1 base at J, with 8 bases between. The CDR3 is CAGGGQETQYF. CDR3 sequence (DNA): TGTGCCGGGGGTGGCCAAGAGACCCAGTACTTC. The whole variable domain, remainder taken from reference TRBV18 and TRBJ2-5, is NAGVMQNPRHLVRRRGQEARLRCSPMKGHSHVYWYRQLPEEGLKFMVYLQKENIIDESGMPKERFSAEFPKEGPSILRIQQVVRGDSAAYFCAGGGQETQYFGPGTRLLVL.

This chain uses TRBV5-1 with TRBJ2-7, with D uncertain. The V and J ends lost 0 bases and 5 bases respectively, with 12 bases between them. This CDR3 region has 14 residues. CDR1 and CDR2 from the germline V gene are SGHRS and YFSETQ. The CDR3 nucleotides are TGCGCCAGCAGCTTGGGGGCACAGTTGGACGAGCAGTACTTC. It translates to CASSLGAQLDEQYF. The complete variable domain, with remaining parts taken from reference TRBV5-1 and TRBJ2-7, reads KAGVTQTPRYLIKTRGQQVTLSCSPISGHRSVSWYQQTPGQGLQFLFEYFSETQRNKGNFPGRFSGRQFSNSRSEMNVSTLELGDSALYLCASSLGAQLDEQYFGPGTRLTVT.

The V and J genes are TRBV28 and TRBJ1-2; a possible D gene is TRBD1 (6 bases). V lost 6 bases and J 4 bases, leaving 15 bases between the germline ends. Germline CDR1 and CDR2: MDHEN and SYDVKM. The CDR3 loop spans 14 amino acids. The CDR3 spells CASRGPQGLYGYTF. The CDR3, as DNA: TGTGCCAGCAGGGGCCCACAGGGTCTCTATGGCTACACCTTC.

The rearrangement joins TRBV5-1 to TRBJ1-2, with TRBD1 identical over 7 bases. V was pared by 2 bases and J by 1 base, with 14 bases of the junction left unmatched. The CDR3 has 18 amino acids. The germline V gene encodes CDR1 SGHRS and CDR2 YFSETQ. CDR3 nucleotide sequence: TGCGCCAGCAGCTTCTACCTACTCTCTGGACAGGATAACTATGGCTACACCTTC. This gives the protein CASSFYLLSGQDNYGYTF.

The V call is TRBV10-3, the J call TRBJ2-3; D unresolved. The CDR3 is 14 residues long. Trimming took 6 bases from V and 2 from J, leaving 12 bases between them. Germline assignment: CDR1 ENHRY and CDR2 SYGVKD. The CDR3 region is CAIRETLDTDTQYF. CDR3 sequence (DNA): TGTGCCATCAGAGAGACACTCGACACAGATACGCAGTATTTT.

V and J are TRBV28 and TRBJ2-5; no definite D call. The germline gives CDR1 MDHEN, CDR2 SYDVKM. Trimming stripped 5 bases from V and 4 bases from J, with 14 bases between. CDR3 length equals 14 residues. CDR3: CASSPQGGGETQYF. CDR3 sequence (DNA): TGTGCCAGCAGTCCCCAAGGCGGTGGAGAGACCCAGTACTTC.

This chain connects TRBV4-1 to TRBJ2-7; tentatively, D is TRBD1 (6 bases). The germline V gene encodes CDR1 MGHRA and CDR2 YSYEKL. This CDR3 is built from 14 residues. V was clipped by 9 bases and J by 4 bases, with 19 bases between them. The CDR3 DNA reads TGCGCCAGTGCTTACCGGGACACACTTTACGAGCAGTACTTC. It specifies CASAYRDTLYEQYF.

This clone was counted once. This rearrangement joins TRBV12-3 or TRBV12-4 to TRBJ2-7; perhaps TRBD1 as D (6 bases). The germline V and J ends were trimmed by 7 bases and 3 bases, with 13 bases remaining between them. This CDR3 contains 13 residues. The CDR3 sequence: CASTLGQSYEQYF. The DNA of the CDR3 is TGTGCCAGCACCCTCGGACAGAGCTACGAGCAGTACTTC.

V and J are TRBV5-8 and TRBJ2-7; D might be TRBD2 (5 bases). The CDR3 has 14 amino acids. Trimming shortened V by 3 bases and J by 5 bases, and 15 bases separated the two germline ends. The germline V gene encodes CDR1 SGHTS and CDR2 YDEGEE. The CDR3 spells CASSSRDLQHEQYF. In DNA, the CDR3 is TGTGCCAGCAGCTCCCGGGATTTGCAGCACGAGCAGTACTTC.

The V gene is TRBV14, the J gene TRBJ2-2; D unclear. The CDR3 length is 17 residues. CDR1 is SGHDN, CDR2 FVKESK, per germline. Trimming stripped 3 bases from V and 3 bases from J, with 17 bases between. The CDR3 protein is CASSHHTKGSYTGELFF. CDR3 DNA sequence: TGTGCCAGCAGCCACCACACGAAAGGCTCGTACACCGGGGAGCTGTTTTTT.